Below, 18 T cell receptor beta chains from the same sample are listed, as sequenced in a study of spatial heterogeneity in lung cancer. The time point denotes: sample taken at primary tumor resection. Unsorted tumor, nontumor lung tissue or cryopreserved PBMC supplied the whole RNA. One entry per CDR3 protein results from TCRdb running MiXCR on the 5' RACE reads. This sample yields some 21,000 distinct CDR3 sequences, of which approximately 3.3% are seen a single time; roughly 26% belongs to the top ten. The material was PBMCs, obtained at surgery. All receptors derive from a female donor with early-stage non-small cell lung cancer.

This clonotype was counted ten times or more. The genes are TRBV27 and TRBJ2-1, with 12 positions matching TRBD2. CDR1 MNHEY and CDR2 SMNVEV come from the germline V gene (reference sequence). The CDR3 runs to 17 residues. V shed 2 bases, J shed 8 bases, and the junction held 10 bases outside the gene matches. The CDR3: CASSLGGLAGQDDEQFF. DNA for the CDR3: TGTGCCAGCAGTTTAGGGGGACTAGCGGGTCAGGACGATGAGCAGTTCTTC.

This clonotype was detected ten times or more. The J gene is TRBJ2-7, the V gene TRBV30, with D uncertain. V lost 0 bases and J 3 bases, leaving 9 bases between the germline ends. CDR1 GTSNPN and CDR2 SVGIG come from the germline V gene (reference sequence). The CDR3 covers 13 residues. The CDR3 reads CAWSVGPIYEQYF. As DNA, the CDR3 is TGTGCCTGGAGTGTAGGGCCCATCTACGAGCAGTACTTC. Together with reference TRBV30 and TRBJ2-7, the CDR3 gives the full variable domain: SQTIHQWPATLVQPVGSPLSLECTVEGTSNPNLYWYRQAAGRGLQLLFYSVGIGQISSEVPQNLSASRPQDRQFILSSKKLLLSDSGFYLCAWSVGPIYEQYFGPGTRLTVT.

This clonotype has only a few counts. The gene calls are TRBV5-6 and TRBJ2-5, with D possibly TRBD2 on 6 matching bases. CDR1 and CDR2 (germline): SGHDT, YYEEEE. The V and J ends lost 4 bases and 5 bases respectively, with 15 bases between them. The CDR3 runs to 14 residues. DNA for the CDR3: TGTGCCAGCAGCCCGCGGGACTGGCGGGAGACCCAGTACTTC. Translated: CASSPRDWRETQYF.

The sample holds many counts of this clonotype. The chain joins TRBV7-9 to TRBJ1-2; 10 bases line up with TRBD1. Germline V gene lookup returns CDR1 SEHNR and CDR2 FQNEAQ (reference sequence). This CDR3 spans 16 amino acids. Trimming at V came to 5 bases and at J to 3 bases, leaving 9 bases not matched to a gene. CDR3 region: CASSRQTGGVHYGYTF. Written as DNA, the CDR3 is TGTGCCAGCAGCCGTCAGACAGGGGGCGTTCACTATGGCTACACCTTC.

This clonotype has ten or more counts. The chain links TRBV20-1 to TRBJ1-3, with D hard to call. The CDR3 totals 11 residues. The germline gives CDR1 DFQATT, CDR2 SNEGSKA (reference sequence). Trimming removed 3 bases from V and 9 bases from J, with 9 bases in between. This chain's CDR3 is CSARGSGTIYF. CDR3 DNA: TGCAGTGCTAGGGGCTCGGGCACCATATATTTT.

This clonotype was counted ten times or more. The J gene is TRBJ2-1, the V gene TRBV28, with 13 nucleotides matching TRBD2. The CDR3 is made up of 17 amino acids. Germline trimming cut 1 base from V and 9 bases from J; bases unmatched to any gene: 9. The germline CDR1 and CDR2 sequences are MDHEN and SYDVKM. The CDR3 sequence: CASSLSRGLAGVGEQFF. CDR3 in DNA: TGTGCCAGCAGTTTATCTCGAGGACTAGCGGGAGTTGGTGAGCAGTTCTTC.

This clonotype was found many times. The chain has TRBV7-3 and TRBJ2-5; D ambiguous. The CDR3 consists of 13 residues. The ends were cut back, 5 bases at V and 4 bases at J, with 11 bases in the middle. Germline V gene lookup returns CDR1 SGHTA and CDR2 FQGTGA. The CDR3 region is CASSPNRLETQYF. CDR3 in DNA: TGTGCCAGCAGCCCAAACCGGTTAGAGACCCAGTACTTC.

The V call is TRBV4-1, the J call TRBJ2-7, with a possible D match to TRBD1 (5 bases). Trimming shortened V by 4 bases and J by 2 bases, and 12 bases separated the two germline ends. The germline V gene encodes CDR1 MGHRA and CDR2 YSYEKL. CDR3 length equals 14 residues. This CDR3 is CASSPRTITYEQYF. As DNA, the CDR3 is TGCGCCAGCAGCCCACGGACAATCACCTACGAGCAGTACTTC.

This clonotype is medium-sized in the sample. CDR3 region: CAWGPDFKGNNEQFF. The CDR3 DNA reads as TGTGCCTGGGGTCCCGATTTCAAGGGAAACAATGAGCAGTTCTTC. The chain joins TRBV30 to TRBJ2-1; D gene ambiguous. V was clipped by 5 bases and J by 5 bases, with 19 bases between them. CDR1 and CDR2 (germline): GTSNPN, SVGIG (reference sequence). The CDR3 sequence is 15 residues long.

The chain joins TRBV6-1 to TRBJ2-3; D unresolved. Germline CDR1 is MNHNS and CDR2 is SASEGT. This CDR3 spans 14 amino acids. V lost 2 bases and J 3 bases, leaving 9 bases between the germline ends. The chain's CDR3 is CASSERSPTDTQYF. The DNA of the CDR3 is TGTGCCAGCAGTGAAAGGAGCCCTACAGATACGCAGTATTTT.

At least ten counts were recorded for this clonotype. V usage is TRBV20-1 and J usage is TRBJ2-1; D call uncertain. Between the trimmed V and J ends, which lost 1 base and 13 bases, there was a span of 20 bases. The CDR3 is made up of 14 amino acids. Germline-derived CDR1 and CDR2 are DFQATT and SNEGSKA (reference sequence). The CDR3 DNA follows: TGCAGTGCTAGAGGGGCCCAGCGCCCAGAGAGTCAGTTCTTC. Translation gives CSARGAQRPESQFF.

This clonotype was seen many times. The CDR3 here is CASSGSGGLLTDTQYF. As DNA, the CDR3 is TGCGCCAGCAGCGGGAGTGGGGGGTTACTGACAGATACGCAGTATTTT. The chain couples TRBV5-1 to TRBJ2-3; perhaps TRBD2 as D (6 bases). Trimming removed 4 bases at V and 3 bases at J, with 18 bases between. The CDR3 is 16 amino acids. CDR1 and CDR2 from the germline V gene are SGHRS and YFSETQ. Based on the CDR3 plus reference TRBV5-1 and TRBJ2-3, the full variable domain is KAGVTQTPRYLIKTRGQQVTLSCSPISGHRSVSWYQQTPGQGLQFLFEYFSETQRNKGNFPGRFSGRQFSNSRSEMNVSTLELGDSALYLCASSGSGGLLTDTQYFGPGTRLTVL.

This clonotype appeared a few times. The V and J genes are TRBV7-2 and TRBJ2-1, with no clear D. The CDR3 runs 14 residues. V lost 1 base to trimming and J lost 0 bases, with 4 bases between them. Germline V gene data show CDR1 as SGHTA and CDR2 as FQGNSA. CDR3 nucleotide sequence: TGTGCCAGCAGCTTAGGCAGCTCCTACAATGAGCAGTTCTTC. This encodes CASSLGSSYNEQFF.

This clonotype came up a few times. The chain has TRBV24-1 and TRBJ1-2; weak D call: TRBD1 (5 bases). Germline CDR1 reads KGHDR; CDR2 reads SFDVKD. The CDR3 has 12 amino acids. Deletions cut 4 bases from V and 4 bases from J, with 6 bases between. Written as DNA, the CDR3 is TGTGCCACCAGTGAGGGACGCTATGGCTACACCTTC. Its protein is CATSEGRYGYTF.

Many counts were recorded for this clonotype. The chain carries TRBV2 and TRBJ1-2; D not resolved. V was shortened by 6 bases and J by 8 bases, with 16 bases between the two germline ends. This CDR3 contains 13 residues. Germline CDR1 SNHLY, CDR2 FYNNEI. Here the CDR3 DNA reads TGTGCCAGCAGCTCAGACGCCGGGAGGGGCTACACCTTC. Residues: CASSSDAGRGYTF.

This clonotype was found many times. The chain employs TRBV5-6 and TRBJ2-1, with 8 bases matching TRBD2. The ends lost 5 bases at V and 3 bases at J; junction bases unmatched: 4. Germline CDR1 and CDR2: SGHDT and YYEEEE. This CDR3 has 14 amino acids. The CDR3 coding sequence is TGTGCCAGCAGTCGCGGGAGGAGCTACAATGAGCAGTTCTTC. Protein sequence: CASSRGRSYNEQFF.

The sample holds many counts of this clonotype. The V and J genes are TRBV6-5 and TRBJ1-1; 8 nucleotides match TRBD1. CDR3 length: 17 amino acids. With 5 bases clipped from V and 1 base from J, the junction kept 12 bases outside the gene matches. Germline CDR1 and CDR2: MNHEY and SVGAGI. The CDR3 region is CASSKARTGPANTEAFF. In DNA form, the CDR3 reads TGTGCCAGCAGTAAAGCCCGGACAGGGCCCGCGAACACTGAAGCTTTCTTT.

This clonotype was seen only a few times. The chain employs TRBV12-3 or TRBV12-4 and TRBJ1-4, with TRBD1 identical over 8 bases. The CDR3 is made up of 18 amino acids. V dropped 3 bases and J dropped 2; count of bases not matched to a gene: 11. The CDR3, as DNA: TGTGCCAGCAGTTTGGGCAGGGGGCCACCCTCGACTAATGAAAAACTGTTTTTT. Translation: CASSLGRGPPSTNEKLFF.